Below, 9 T cell receptor beta chains from the same sample are listed, as sequenced in a study of CD8+ T cells in alopecia areata. The sequencing template was cDNA reverse transcribed from extracted RNA. Assay used: immunoSEQ multiplex PCR; TCRdb lists only in-frame clones, some missing. In total the sample includes more than 90,000 clones, none of them seen once. The specimen sequenced was lesional skin. The receptors derive from a C3H/HeJ mouse with alopecia areata. For this mouse line, the MHC haplotype is H2-k.

Concerning this clone itself: Mouse germline and gene names are used. The CDR3 end is not reached by the read, which stops 4 residues before it; the germline J gene fills it in. The chain recombines TRBV13-3 with TRBJ1-4; 8 bases line up with TRBD1. The CDR3 length is 14 residues. Unmatched junction bases numbered 4, after V lost 5 bases and J lost 4 bases. The germline V gene has CDR1 NNHDY and CDR2 SYVADS. The part of the CDR3 DNA that was read is TGTGCCAGCAGAGACAGGGGCCTCAACGAA. This encodes CASRDRGLNE. The full CDR3 protein reads CASRDRGLNERLFF.

This clone was counted between two and nine times. The protein recorded in TCRdb does not match the translated DNA at residue 12; the protein presented here comes from translating the DNA. Germline and genes: mouse. The missing CDR3 end, 3 residues past where the read stops, is filled in from the germline J gene. The V gene is TRBV17, the J gene TRBJ1-6, with TRBD1 matching 9 bases. TRBJ1-6 is reported as an ORF; its role is uncertain. Germline CDR1 reads MNHDT; CDR2 reads YYDKIL. CDR3 length: 15 residues. The trim removed 6 bases at V and 5 bases at J, leaving 5 bases unmatched. CDR3 sequence reads: CASRSGTGNNSPLYF. CDR3 DNA, as far as it was read: TGTGCTAGCAGATCCGGGACAGGGAATAATTCGCCC.

Points on this clone: Mouse germline and gene names are used. The DNA ends 4 residues before the CDR3 does, and the rest of the CDR3 is filled in from the germline J gene. J is TRBJ1-4 and V is TRBV17; D might be TRBD1 (6 bases). Germline V CDR1 and CDR2: MNHDT, YYDKIL. The CDR3 sequence is 12 residues long. The ends were cut back, 8 bases at V and 4 bases at J, with 8 bases in the middle. The sequenced part of the CDR3 DNA is TGTGCTAGCCGGGACATCAACGAA. Amino acids: CASRDINE. In full, the CDR3 reads CASRDINERLFF. Using reference TRBV17 and TRBJ1-4 for the parts outside the CDR3, the full variable domain is DTTVKQNPRYKLARVGKPVNLICSQTMNHDTMYWYQKKPNQAPKLLLFYYDKILNREADTFEKFQSSRPNNSFCSLYIGSAGLEYSAMYLCASRDINERLFFGHGTKLSVL.

A word on this clone: Mouse gene names apply. The read falls 4 residues short of the CDR3 end, and the missing part is taken from the germline J gene. This chain uses TRBV13-1 with TRBJ2-3; 8 bases are a match to TRBD2. CDR1 NSHNY and CDR2 SYGAGN come from the germline V gene. Trimming at V came to 0 bases and at J to 1 base, leaving 7 bases not matched to a gene. This CDR3 contains 17 residues. CDR3 in amino acids: CASSDARGGLGAETLYF. The part of the CDR3 DNA that was read is TGTGCCAGCAGTGATGCAAGGGGGGGGCTTGGTGCAGAA.

A few counts support this clone. The gene names here belong to mouse. The sequenced CDR3 bases are TGTGCCAGCAGTGATGCAAGGGGGACAGGGGAGAGGGCT. Translated: CASSDARGTGERA. The CDR3 in its entirety is CASSDARGTGERAEQFF. The chain recombines TRBV13-3 with TRBJ2-1; 10 bases are shared with TRBD1. The read stops 4 residues short of the end of the CDR3; the missing end is completed from the germline J gene. The V gene's germline CDR1 is NNHDY and CDR2 SYVADS. This CDR3 has 17 residues.

This clone showed up just a few times. Gene names denote mouse genes. From the germline J gene comes the end of the CDR3, since the read stops 4 residues before it. The chain links TRBV31 to TRBJ2-5, with 8 nucleotides matching TRBD2. The CDR3 length is 14 residues. The V segment lost 3 bases and the J segment 2 bases; nucleotides outside the gene matches: 4. Germline V gives CDR1 GKSSPN, CDR2 SITVG. CDR3 DNA, as far as it was read: TGTGCCTGGAGCAGGACTGGGCTCCAAGAC. It specifies CAWSRTGLQD. The whole CDR3 is CAWSRTGLQDTQYF.

Notes on this clone: Mouse germline and gene names are used. Sequencing ends 4 residues short of the CDR3 end; the germline J gene provides the rest. This chain connects TRBV1 to TRBJ1-4; maybe TRBD1 (5 bases). CDR1 is NSQYPW, CDR2 LRSPGD, per germline (reference sequence). The V end lost 3 bases, the J end lost 2 bases, and 10 bases lay between the germline ends. This CDR3 comprises 15 residues. The DNA read from the CDR3 is TGCACCTGCAGTGCGCCGGGACTCTCCAACGAA. Translation gives CTCSAPGLSNE. The entire CDR3 protein reads CTCSAPGLSNERLFF.

This clone was counted between two and nine times. Genes and germline come from the mouse. Read coverage stops 4 residues before the CDR3 terminus; the germline J gene supplies the remainder. V usage is TRBV19 and J usage is TRBJ2-7, with 9 bases lining up with TRBD2. The CDR3 is 14 amino acids. Per germline, CDR1 FNHDT and CDR2 SITEND (reference sequence). CDR3 DNA, as far as it was read: TGTGCCAGCAGTATCGGTCTGGGGGGGAAT. Translated: CASSIGLGGN. The full CDR3 protein reads CASSIGLGGNEQYF.

The table lists this clone with a few counts. Germline and genes: mouse. The CDR3 end is not reached by the read, which stops 4 residues before it; the germline J gene fills it in. The rearrangement joins TRBV31 to TRBJ2-3; TRBD2 agrees at 10 bases. Trimming at V came to 2 bases and at J to 2 bases, leaving 7 bases not matched to a gene. This CDR3 is built from 16 residues. Germline lookup yields CDR1 GKSSPN and CDR2 SITVG. The CDR3 loop is CAWSSLGGPFAETLYF. The CDR3 bases that were read are TGTGCCTGGAGTTCCCTGGGGGGGCCTTTTGCAGAA.